The 26 T cell receptor beta chains in this list originate from one sample, sequenced in a study of cytomegalovirus exposure and HLA in healthy donors (dated by TCRdb to 2016 to 2017). The library was produced with the immunoSEQ multiplex PCR assay. For the multiplex PCR, a mixture combining 60 forward primers for TCR Vbeta segments and 13 reverse primers for TCR Jbeta segments was used. TCRdb carries this immuneACCESS record with in-frame sequences only. Its versions omit some clonotypes, under half of them owing to an unresolved V gene in the studies checked, with the rest unexplained. This sample comprises roughly 200,000 clones, around 75% of them detected only once. Around 3% of the sample is held by the ten biggest clonotypes. The sequenced material came from PBMCs. All receptors come from a male donor in good health and CMV-seronegative.

The rearrangement joins TRBV12-5 to TRBJ2-3; TRBD2 agrees at 9 bases. This CDR3 has 13 residues. From germline, CDR1 is LGHNT and CDR2 FRNRAP. V trimming: 4 bases; J trimming: 9 bases; junction bases outside the gene matches: 5. CDR3 region: CASGSGLAGTQYF. For the CDR3, the DNA is TGTGCTAGTGGTTCGGGGCTAGCGGGGACGCAGTATTTT.

The chain couples TRBV6-5 to TRBJ1-5, with D unresolved. The CDR3 loop spans 15 amino acids. Germline V gene lookup returns CDR1 MNHEY and CDR2 SVGAGI. V lost 4 bases to trimming and J lost 2 bases, with 12 bases between them. CDR3 amino acids: CASSSSGGGNQPQHF. In nucleotides, the CDR3 is TGTGCCAGCAGTTCCTCAGGAGGTGGCAATCAGCCCCAGCATTTT.

The rearrangement links TRBV28 to TRBJ2-7, with a tentative D call TRBD1 (6 bases). V shed 6 bases and J shed 1 base, with 10 bases lying between them. The V gene's germline CDR1 is MDHEN and CDR2 SYDVKM. CDR3 size: 13 residues. Here the CDR3 DNA reads TGTGCCAGCAGCTCTGACAGGTCCTACGAGCAGTACTTC. Amino acids: CASSSDRSYEQYF.

This clone was seen just once. The V call is TRBV11-1, the J call TRBJ2-3; tentative D call: TRBD2 (6 bases). The germline V gene encodes CDR1 SGHAT and CDR2 FQDESV (reference sequence). V was pared by 1 base and J by 0 bases, with 11 bases between. CDR3 length: 16 amino acids. CDR3 sequence (DNA): TGTGCCAGCAGCTTAGGCGGGGCGACTAGCACAGATACGCAGTATTTT. It encodes CASSLGGATSTDTQYF.

This clone was counted a few times. V is TRBV30 and J is TRBJ1-3; the match to TRBD1 covers 10 bases. CDR1 is GTSNPN and CDR2 is SVGIG in the germline V gene (reference sequence). The CDR3 consists of 13 residues. Losses at the gene ends were 5 bases for V and 4 bases for J; bases not matched to a gene: 2. The CDR3 DNA follows: TGTGCCTGGGACAGGGGGCCAGGAAACACCATATATTTT. This codes for CAWDRGPGNTIYF.

This clone was picked up a small number of times. The J gene is TRBJ1-1, the V gene TRBV5-3; D not certain. TRBV5-3 counts as an open reading frame of uncertain function. V was shortened by 7 bases and J by 6 bases, with 10 bases between the two germline ends. The CDR3 extends over 11 amino acids. The CDR3 region is CARARPAEAFF. CDR3 nucleotide sequence: TGTGCCAGAGCGCGGCCCGCTGAAGCTTTCTTT.

The V call is TRBV2, the J call TRBJ2-7; D gene ambiguous. CDR3 length: 11 amino acids. The V gene's germline CDR1 is SNHLY and CDR2 FYNNEI. V gave up 4 bases and J gave up 3 bases, with 4 bases separating them. This CDR3 reads CASSGGYEQYF. CDR3 in DNA: TGTGCCAGCAGTGGCGGCTACGAGCAGTACTTC.

J is TRBJ2-1 and V is TRBV6-1; D not certain. V gave up 5 bases and J gave up 8 bases, with 13 bases separating them. From germline, CDR1 is MNHNS and CDR2 SASEGT. The CDR3 length is 13 residues. The CDR3 DNA is TGTGCCAGCAGTATACCCCTGAGCCATGAGCAGTTCTTC. This sequence encodes CASSIPLSHEQFF.

CDR3 protein: CASSQAGTDTQYF. The CDR3 coding sequence is TGCGCCAGCAGCCAAGCGGGCACAGATACGCAGTATTTT. The chain joins TRBV4-1 to TRBJ2-3; D gene uncertain. Trimming took off 1 base at V and 1 base at J, with 3 bases between the two ends. The CDR3 length is 13 residues. CDR1 is MGHRA, CDR2 YSYEKL, per germline.

The chain links TRBV6-1 to TRBJ2-7; D gene unclear. The CDR3 extends over 14 amino acids. V lost 1 base, J lost 0 bases, and 7 bases lay in between. Germline V gives CDR1 MNHNS, CDR2 SASEGT. The CDR3 bases are TGTGCCAGCAGTGAAGTCGCGTCCTCCTACGAGCAGTACTTC. Its translation is CASSEVASSYEQYF.

The chain is built from TRBV19 and TRBJ2-3; possibly TRBD2 for D (6 bases). Deletions cut 4 bases from V and 8 bases from J, with 16 bases between. The germline V gene has CDR1 LNHDA and CDR2 SQIVND (reference sequence). The CDR3 is 14 amino acids. The CDR3 loop reads CASSRGESLVTQYF. The CDR3 bases are TGTGCCAGTAGTAGGGGGGAGTCCCTTGTTACGCAGTATTTT. The full variable domain, its missing parts supplied by reference TRBV19 and TRBJ2-3, is DGGITQSPKYLFRKEGQNVTLSCEQNLNHDAMYWYRQDPGQGLRLIYYSQIVNDFQKGDIAEGYSVSREKKESFPLTVTSAQKNPTAFYLCASSRGESLVTQYFGPGTRLTVL.

The V and J genes are TRBV28 and TRBJ1-3; D possibly corresponds to TRBD1 (5 bases). Germline values: CDR1 MDHEN, CDR2 SYDVKM. V lost 3 bases, J lost 0 bases, and 9 bases lay in between. The CDR3 is 15 amino acids. The CDR3 coding sequence is TGTGCCAGCAGTTTTCAGGGCCGCTCTGGAAACACCATATATTTT. Translating it yields CASSFQGRSGNTIYF.

This chain connects TRBV7-9 to TRBJ1-5; D is uncertain. This CDR3 spans 15 amino acids. V shed 5 bases and J shed 0 bases, with 11 bases lying between them. Germline V CDR1 and CDR2: SEHNR, FQNEAQ (reference sequence). The CDR3 region has the DNA TGTGCCAGCAGCCTCTGGGGAGATAGCAATCAGCCCCAGCATTTT. It codes for CASSLWGDSNQPQHF.

The rearrangement uses TRBV5-1 and TRBJ2-7, with TRBD1 identical over 11 bases. Germline V CDR1 and CDR2: SGHRS, YFSETQ. This CDR3 region has 16 residues. The V gene end was trimmed by 1 base and the J gene end by 2 bases; junction bases not matched to a gene: 5. The CDR3: CASSLSPGQGAYEQYF. In nucleotides, the CDR3 is TGCGCCAGCAGCTTGTCTCCGGGACAGGGGGCCTACGAGCAGTACTTC. Full variable domain (remainder filled in from reference TRBV5-1 and TRBJ2-7): KAGVTQTPRYLIKTRGQQVTLSCSPISGHRSVSWYQQTPGQGLQFLFEYFSETQRNKGNFPGRFSGRQFSNSRSEMNVSTLELGDSALYLCASSLSPGQGAYEQYFGPGTRLTVT.

V gene TRBV6-6 combines with J gene TRBJ1-6; possible D gene TRBD1, 5 bases. Between the trimmed V and J ends, which lost 7 bases and 7 bases, there was a span of 14 bases. The CDR3 is 14 residues long. In germline, CDR1 is MNHNY, CDR2 SVGAGI (reference sequence). The CDR3 sequence is CASTPTRTNSPLHF. For the CDR3, the DNA is TGTGCCAGCACCCCGACACGGACAAATTCACCCCTCCACTTT.

This clone showed up just a few times. This sequence joins TRBV30 and TRBJ1-5, with a possible D match to TRBD1 (6 bases). V was shortened by 0 bases and J by 7 bases, with 13 bases between the two germline ends. Germline V gene sequence: CDR1 GTSNPN, CDR2 SVGIG (reference sequence). The CDR3 covers 14 residues. The CDR3 region is CAWSVLTGMQPQHF. CDR3 DNA sequence: TGTGCCTGGAGTGTACTTACAGGGATGCAGCCCCAGCATTTT.

The gene calls are TRBV18 and TRBJ2-7; D possibly corresponds to TRBD1 (6 bases). The ends were cut back, 2 bases at V and 0 bases at J, with 8 bases in the middle. The length of the CDR3 is 14 residues. Germline V gene data show CDR1 as KGHSH and CDR2 as LQKENI. CDR3 sequence: CASSPDRSSYEQYF. The CDR3 nucleotides read TGTGCCAGCTCACCAGACAGGAGCTCCTACGAGCAGTACTTC.

This sequence joins TRBV5-1 and TRBJ2-7; tentative D call: TRBD2 (6 bases). Deletions cut 5 bases from V and 3 bases from J, with 15 bases between. The CDR3 is 14 residues long. Germline V gene data show CDR1 as SGHRS and CDR2 as YFSETQ. CDR3 sequence reads: CASSFGGGIYEQYF. Written as DNA, the CDR3 is TGCGCCAGCAGTTTCGGTGGGGGGATCTACGAGCAGTACTTC.

The chain has TRBV10-3 and TRBJ2-1, with 9 bases matching TRBD2. The CDR3 sequence is 13 residues long. Germline values: CDR1 ENHRY, CDR2 SYGVKD. The V gene end was trimmed by 9 bases and the J gene end by 5 bases; junction bases not matched to a gene: 5. This CDR3 reads CAMRLAVDNEQFF. The CDR3 DNA sequence: TGTGCCATGAGACTAGCGGTGGACAATGAGCAGTTCTTC.

The chain carries TRBV19 and TRBJ2-1; 11 bases fit TRBD2. Per germline, CDR1 LNHDA and CDR2 SQIVND (reference sequence). Trimming cost V 2 bases and J 0 bases; bases outside gene matches: 0. CDR3 length: 16 residues. Written as DNA, the CDR3 is TGTGCCAGTAGTATAACTAGCGGGGGCTCCTACAATGAGCAGTTCTTC. Its protein is CASSITSGGSYNEQFF. The full variable domain, with the rest looked up from reference TRBV19 and TRBJ2-1, is DGGITQSPKYLFRKEGQNVTLSCEQNLNHDAMYWYRQDPGQGLRLIYYSQIVNDFQKGDIAEGYSVSREKKESFPLTVTSAQKNPTAFYLCASSITSGGSYNEQFFGPGTRLTVL.

CDR3 coding DNA: TGCAGCGCCTTGACAGGGATAGGCAATCAGCCCCAGCATTTT. Residues: CSALTGIGNQPQHF. The V call is TRBV29-1, the J call TRBJ1-5; 7 bases line up with TRBD1. The trim removed 7 bases at V and 2 bases at J, leaving 8 bases unmatched. The V gene's germline CDR1 is SQVTM and CDR2 ANQGSEA. The CDR3 spans 14 residues. The whole variable domain, remainder taken from reference TRBV29-1 and TRBJ1-5, is SAVISQKPSRDICQRGTSLTIQCQVDSQVTMMFWYRQQPGQSLTLIATANQGSEATYESGFVIDKFPISRPNLTFSTLTVSNMSPEDSSIYLCSALTGIGNQPQHFGDGTRLSIL.

This rearrangement joins TRBV6-5 to TRBJ2-1; TRBD2 agrees at 10 bases. The ends lost 5 bases at V and 10 bases at J; junction bases unmatched: 11. CDR3 length: 15 amino acids. Germline V gene sequence: CDR1 MNHEY, CDR2 SVGAGI. CDR3 nucleotides: TGTGCCAGCAGTCCTAAGCGGGGGGGCTCTTGGGAGCAGTTCTTC. Translated, it gives CASSPKRGGSWEQFF.

The chain couples TRBV30 to TRBJ1-6, with TRBD1 as a possible D gene (5 bases). V lost 2 bases and J 10 bases, leaving 12 bases between the germline ends. CDR3 length: 13 amino acids. Germline assignment: CDR1 GTSNPN and CDR2 SVGIG (reference sequence). CDR3 sequence: CAWSQGVGSPLHF. DNA of the CDR3: TGTGCCTGGAGTCAAGGGGTAGGCTCACCCCTCCACTTT.

The J gene is TRBJ2-3, the V gene TRBV27; D might be TRBD1 (5 bases). The CDR3 is 17 amino acids. The V gene lost 6 bases and the J gene lost 7 bases, with 26 bases spanning the gap. Germline CDR1 and CDR2: MNHEY and SMNVEV (reference sequence). This chain's CDR3 is CASSLIYAGRVGNTQYF. The DNA for the CDR3 is TGTGCCAGCAGCCTTATCTATGCTGGCAGGGTGGGAAATACGCAGTATTTT.

The gene calls are TRBV5-5 and TRBJ2-2; TRBD1 aligns across 9 bases. This CDR3 has 15 residues. Germline V gives CDR1 SGHKS, CDR2 YYEKEE (reference sequence). V gave up 3 bases and J gave up 7 bases; unmatched junction bases: 7. CDR3 sequence: CASSWGTGSGGELFF. CDR3 DNA sequence: TGTGCCAGCAGCTGGGGGACAGGGTCCGGCGGGGAGCTGTTTTTT.

The V gene is TRBV7-9, the J gene TRBJ1-2; D unclear. Germline CDR1 and CDR2: SEHNR and FQNEAQ (reference sequence). There are 14 residues in the CDR3. V lost 4 bases, J lost 3 bases, and 12 bases lay in between. Here the CDR3 reads CASSSTPLDYGYTF. As DNA, the CDR3 is TGTGCCAGCAGCTCAACTCCCCTTGACTATGGCTACACCTTC.